This T cell receptor beta chain appears in the sequencing data of a study of T cell responses to AZD1222 COVID-19 vaccine. Study-wide findings and caveats: Sampling that yielded the repertoires occurred only after the peak T cell response. Clonal diversity was possibly underestimated, and white British individuals and females predominated among donors. Dominant at 160-218 and 743-854, vaccine-associated CD4 TCRs also spanned spike. Breadth and depth of Spike-specific TCRs rose after two AZD1222 doses.

Germline CDR1 reads SGHTA; CDR2 reads FQGTGA. The CDR3 runs to 15 residues. V dropped 2 bases and J dropped 0 bases, with 9 bases sitting between them. Here immunoSEQ multiplex PCR was the method, and the copy in TCRdb shows in-frame clones only, minus some. The sample includes some 140,000 clones, approximately 90% of them seen just once. As regards this clone: Antigen: not known.

The V and J genes are TRBV7-3 and TRBJ2-3; no clear D gene. This clonotype originated in an adult in good health. The source was peripheral blood, collected on day 0 of AZD1222 vaccination. The CDR3 sequence is CASSLSATSTDTQYF. CDR3 in DNA: TGTGCCAGCAGCTTATCAGCGACAAGCACAGATACGCAGTATTTT.